Sequencing of this TCR beta chain was carried out in a study of T cell responses to AZD1222 COVID-19 vaccine. The germline V and J ends were trimmed by 7 bases and 7 bases, with 17 bases remaining between them. In germline, CDR1 is MNHEY, CDR2 SMNVEV (reference sequence). The CDR3 has 15 amino acids. For this clone: Its antigen is currently unknown.

The study, taken as a whole, reports: The donors showed a predominance of white British ancestry and of females, with possible underestimation of clonal diversity. Spike as a whole was targeted by vaccine-associated CD4 TCRs, dominant at 160-218 and 743-854.

Second-dose intervals of approximately 4 or approximately 12 weeks were pooled. The data were produced by immunoSEQ multiplex PCR, yet TCRdb's version contains in-frame clones alone and is incomplete. This repertoire shows tens of thousands of clones, roughly nine tenths found once; its top ten account for less than 5%. The chain carries TRBV27 and TRBJ1-6; no definite D call. The receptor was derived from an adult who received the AZD1222 COVID-19 vaccine. The sample in question was peripheral blood, obtained 28 days after the second AZD1222 dose. CDR3 in DNA: TGTGCCAGCAAATTTTCCTGGCAGGAAAATTCACCCCTCCACTTT. This translates into CASKFSWQENSPLHF.